The subject of this entry is one T cell receptor beta chain. The data stem from a study of patients and donors after allogeneic stem cell transplantation. TCRdb reprocessed the RT-PCR reads with MiXCR, giving one entry per CDR3 protein. Here the sample spans more than 850,000 distinct CDR3 sequences, around 17% being singletons. Sequenced input: blood, either unsorted or a sorted T cell fraction (not recorded which). The sequence was collected from a human donor who was either an allogeneic HSCT recipient or a stem cell or donor lymphocyte infusion donor (not recorded which). It is not recorded whose cells these are; they may come from a transplant donor.

The CDR3 reads CSVGTGDFYNEQFF. In DNA, the CDR3 is TGCAGCGTGGGGACAGGGGACTTTTACAATGAGCAGTTCTTC. The rearrangement links TRBV29-1 to TRBJ2-1, with 10 bases aligning to TRBD1. This CDR3 has 14 residues. The ends lost 6 bases at V and 4 bases at J; junction bases unmatched: 6. Germline V lookup: CDR1 SQVTM, CDR2 ANQGSEA.